This T cell receptor (beta chain) was sequenced for a study of blood T cell repertoires in COVID-19. The overall study: COVID-19 samples, acute and convalescent, were from the United States, Italy and Spain.

This clone was observed a single time. The CDR3 is 16 residues long. Germline CDR1 and CDR2: MRHNA and SNTAGT. The V segment lost 7 bases and the J segment 1 base; nucleotides outside the gene matches: 9. As originally analysed: Cell counts per sample came from amplifying reference gene primers. Generated by immunoSEQ multiplex PCR, the TCRdb table keeps only in-frame clones and is missing some. V and J calls and clone size follow that table, whereas D and trimming were derived from the DNA. The repertoire has around 450,000 clones, around 89% of them found once; the top ten carry roughly 4%. The rearrangement uses TRBV6-4 and TRBJ2-3; TRBD2 agrees at 9 bases. The sample consisted of peripheral blood. This clonotype was obtained from a woman in her twenties or thirties with acute or convalescent COVID-19. Here the CDR3 reads CASKLAGGLGTDTQYF. DNA for the CDR3: TGTGCCAGCAAGTTGGCGGGGGGGCTGGGCACAGATACGCAGTATTTT.